This TCR beta chain was identified during a study of blood T cell repertoires in COVID-19. Germline values: CDR1 MNHEY, CDR2 SVGAGI. The CDR3 sequence is 14 residues long. V was trimmed by 0 bases and J by 2 bases, leaving 8 bases between them. As originally analysed: The authors estimated nucleated cell counts from reference gene primer amplification. Assay: immunoSEQ multiplex PCR; the TCRdb copy retains only in-frame clones and omits some. Clonal size and the V and J genes are those of that table, whereas D and trimming came from the DNA. The sample carries 150,000 or so clones, over 70% recorded once. Participants' own reports of clinical history determined their cohort assignment.

Sequenced material: PBMCs or T cells enriched from blood (not recorded which). This TCR was sampled from a woman between 40 and 50 years old with acute COVID-19. This sequence joins TRBV6-5 and TRBJ2-7, with D tentatively TRBD1 (6 bases). CDR3 in amino acids: CASSYSRTAYEQYF. The CDR3 DNA is TGTGCCAGCAGTTACTCGAGGACAGCCTACGAGCAGTACTTC.